Listed below are T cell receptor beta chains from one sample, sequenced in a study of neurological immune-mediated disorders. MiXCR, applied by TCRdb to the 5' RACE reads, yields one record per CDR3 protein. The sample lists about 30,000 distinct CDR3 sequences, more than 14% occurring once. Sequencing was performed on PBMCs. The receptors stem from a man aged 65-85 years in good health. The conserved cysteine and the conserved F or W are not part of the CDR3 here. Each record gives: V gene, J gene, CDR3 protein.

v_call: TRBV10-3
j_call: TRBJ1-4
cdr3_aa: AVSQDNEKLF

v_call: TRBV5-1
j_call: TRBJ2-5
cdr3_aa: ASSLNGLSSGPGETQY

v_call: TRBV5-1
j_call: TRBJ2-7
cdr3_aa: ASSPWEPGEQRSEQY

v_call: TRBV12-3/TRBV12-4
j_call: TRBJ2-1
cdr3_aa: ASSFPPDSWNEQF

v_call: TRBV11-3
j_call: TRBJ2-2
cdr3_aa: ASSLSGRGSTGELF

v_call: TRBV5-5
j_call: TRBJ2-5
cdr3_aa: ASSLGDSRAEETQY

v_call: TRBV6-1
j_call: TRBJ1-1
cdr3_aa: ASTWTGGNTEAF

v_call: TRBV7-7
j_call: TRBJ2-6
cdr3_aa: ASSSGGGAAGANVLT

v_call: TRBV7-2
j_call: TRBJ1-6
cdr3_aa: ASSLGAVGHGLH

v_call: TRBV19
j_call: TRBJ2-4
cdr3_aa: ASSTPPGTGFSAKNIQY

v_call: TRBV27
j_call: TRBJ2-7
cdr3_aa: ASRGTGEQY

v_call: TRBV7-9
j_call: TRBJ1-2
cdr3_aa: ASNGQINYGYT

v_call: TRBV7-2
j_call: TRBJ1-2
cdr3_aa: ASSYRGSNYGYT

v_call: TRBV24-1
j_call: TRBJ2-1
cdr3_aa: ATSDFGGGGNEQF

v_call: TRBV20-1
j_call: TRBJ2-7
cdr3_aa: SARDRIGGSNGKEQY

v_call: TRBV12-3/TRBV12-4
j_call: TRBJ1-4
cdr3_aa: ASTVSAVRGEKLF

v_call: TRBV18
j_call: TRBJ2-2
cdr3_aa: ASSPFITNTGELF

v_call: TRBV12-5
j_call: TRBJ2-5
cdr3_aa: ASGRTGLPQETQY

v_call: TRBV9
j_call: TRBJ2-5
cdr3_aa: ASSVDGQNQETQY

v_call: TRBV18
j_call: TRBJ2-6
cdr3_aa: ASSRGTGSGANVLT

v_call: TRBV24-1
j_call: TRBJ2-4
cdr3_aa: ATSDYPRGAKNIQY

v_call: TRBV9
j_call: TRBJ2-3
cdr3_aa: ASSEGLGGGSTDTQY

v_call: TRBV19
j_call: TRBJ2-7
cdr3_aa: ASSISGNYEQY

v_call: TRBV4-3
j_call: TRBJ1-2
cdr3_aa: ASSHSGTGERYGYT

v_call: TRBV20-1
j_call: TRBJ2-7
cdr3_aa: SARLTSGYSYEQY

v_call: TRBV4-1
j_call: TRBJ2-7
cdr3_aa: ASSLLEGSNEQY

v_call: TRBV14
j_call: TRBJ2-2
cdr3_aa: ASSQGQGRNGELF

v_call: TRBV6-2/TRBV6-3
j_call: TRBJ2-5
cdr3_aa: ASSYSRPGDETQY

v_call: TRBV24-1
j_call: TRBJ2-3
cdr3_aa: ATSDFGGPQY

v_call: TRBV29-1
j_call: TRBJ2-1
cdr3_aa: SVGPRGHDEQF

v_call: TRBV5-1
j_call: TRBJ2-5
cdr3_aa: ASSPGGGALETQY

v_call: TRBV5-1
j_call: TRBJ1-6
cdr3_aa: ASSFTGESPLH

v_call: TRBV20-1
j_call: TRBJ1-2
cdr3_aa: SARRGEGGYGYT

v_call: TRBV14
j_call: TRBJ2-3
cdr3_aa: ASSQDWLAPDTQY

v_call: TRBV4-3
j_call: TRBJ2-2
cdr3_aa: ASRHLGGGQGTGELF

v_call: TRBV20-1
j_call: TRBJ2-1
cdr3_aa: SARVLRGAGNEQF

v_call: TRBV5-8
j_call: TRBJ1-2
cdr3_aa: ASSLEVPGVLDGYT

v_call: TRBV15
j_call: TRBJ1-1
cdr3_aa: ATSRPQENTEAF

v_call: TRBV11-3
j_call: TRBJ2-7
cdr3_aa: ASSERGHFSYEQY

v_call: TRBV6-2/TRBV6-3
j_call: TRBJ2-7
cdr3_aa: ASSDQQQGYEQY

v_call: TRBV6-2/TRBV6-3
j_call: TRBJ2-5
cdr3_aa: ASTRDRRQETQY

v_call: TRBV5-1
j_call: TRBJ1-2
cdr3_aa: ASSSKSGTGAYGYT

v_call: TRBV3-1
j_call: TRBJ2-5
cdr3_aa: ASSRTRQETQY

v_call: TRBV12-3/TRBV12-4
j_call: TRBJ2-1
cdr3_aa: ASNRDGGDEQF

v_call: TRBV9
j_call: TRBJ1-2
cdr3_aa: ASSAPGQHYGYT

v_call: TRBV20-1
j_call: TRBJ1-1
cdr3_aa: SARDYWTGGKGGTEAF

v_call: TRBV4-3
j_call: TRBJ2-7
cdr3_aa: ASSQYRGTVTYEQY

v_call: TRBV14
j_call: TRBJ1-6
cdr3_aa: ASSQVAGDYNSPLH

v_call: TRBV5-5
j_call: TRBJ2-2
cdr3_aa: ASSPISGSPGELF

v_call: TRBV7-3
j_call: TRBJ2-5
cdr3_aa: ASSLEQRETQY

v_call: TRBV2
j_call: TRBJ2-1
cdr3_aa: ASQGYNEQF

v_call: TRBV5-8
j_call: TRBJ1-5
cdr3_aa: ASSLASGSSNQPQH

v_call: TRBV20-1
j_call: TRBJ2-7
cdr3_aa: SAPHGGEQY

v_call: TRBV7-2
j_call: TRBJ2-3
cdr3_aa: ASSPWAATDTQY

v_call: TRBV10-2
j_call: TRBJ1-5
cdr3_aa: ASRKTQNQPQH

v_call: TRBV9
j_call: TRBJ2-3
cdr3_aa: ASSVRGASTDTQY

v_call: TRBV2
j_call: TRBJ2-1
cdr3_aa: ASRPPRGEGRSYNEQF